This TCR beta chain appears in the sequencing data of a study of blood T cell repertoires in COVID-19. Study-level background: Acute and convalescent COVID-19 specimens originated in the United States, Italy and Spain.

This CDR3 comprises 16 residues. With 0 bases removed from V and 7 bases from J, the gap between germline ends came to 18 bases. Germline V gene data show CDR1 as LGHDT and CDR2 as YNNKEL (reference sequence). The data were produced by immunoSEQ multiplex PCR, yet TCRdb's version contains in-frame clones alone and is incomplete. The sample has 110,000 to 150,000 clones; approximately 80% are singletons. This sequence joins TRBV3-1 (or the pseudogene TRBV3-2) and TRBJ1-2, with a possible D match to TRBD1 (6 bases). The sequence derives from a woman in her forties or fifties with acute or convalescent COVID-19. Sample: peripheral blood. The CDR3 region has the DNA TGTGCCAGCAGCCAAGATTACGGTAACAGGGCAGGTGGCTACACCTTC. It specifies CASSQDYGNRAGGYTF.